This T cell receptor beta chain was identified during a study of blood T cell repertoires in COVID-19. The wider study: Donors in the United States, Italy and Spain gave samples during acute or convalescent COVID-19. T cells, B-cell-depleted T cells, or PBMCs provided the cDNA or gDNA that served as material.

How the authors handled the data: Researchers report that nucleated cell counts were estimated from reference gene primer amplification. Assay: immunoSEQ multiplex PCR; the TCRdb copy retains only in-frame clones and omits some. V and J calls and clone size are those listed in that table; D and trimming were worked out from the DNA. This sample has fewer than 70,000 clones, with roughly four fifths found just once. CDR3 length: 12 amino acids. Germline CDR1 is SGHDT and CDR2 is YYEEEE. V dropped 3 bases and J dropped 6 bases, with 9 bases sitting between them. This sequence originates from a human donor in a cohort sampled during active COVID-19. Sequencing used peripheral blood. The chain links TRBV5-6 to TRBJ1-1; D is uncertain. CDR3 DNA sequence: TGTGCCAGCAGCTGGGTCGGGTCTGAAGCTTTCTTT. The encoded protein is CASSWVGSEAFF.